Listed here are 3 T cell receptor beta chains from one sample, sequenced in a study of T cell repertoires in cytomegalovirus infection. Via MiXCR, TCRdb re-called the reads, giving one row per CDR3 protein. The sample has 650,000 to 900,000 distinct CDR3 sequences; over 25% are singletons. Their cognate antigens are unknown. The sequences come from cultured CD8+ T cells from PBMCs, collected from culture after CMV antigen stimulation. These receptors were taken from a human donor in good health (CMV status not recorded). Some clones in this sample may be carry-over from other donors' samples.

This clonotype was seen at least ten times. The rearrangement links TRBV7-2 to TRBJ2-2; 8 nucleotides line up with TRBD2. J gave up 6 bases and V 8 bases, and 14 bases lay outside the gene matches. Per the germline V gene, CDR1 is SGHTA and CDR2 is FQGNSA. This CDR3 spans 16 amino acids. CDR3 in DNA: TGTGCCAGCCCTAGGACCGGGACTAGGTATCCCGGGGAGCTGTTTTTT. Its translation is CASPRTGTRYPGELFF.

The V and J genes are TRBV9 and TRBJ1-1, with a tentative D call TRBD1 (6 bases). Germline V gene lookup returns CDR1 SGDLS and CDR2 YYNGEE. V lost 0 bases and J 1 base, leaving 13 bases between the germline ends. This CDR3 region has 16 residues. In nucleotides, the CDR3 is TGTGCCAGCAGCGTAGCTGGGAAGGGGGGGAACACTGAAGCTTTCTTT. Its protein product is CASSVAGKGGNTEAFF.

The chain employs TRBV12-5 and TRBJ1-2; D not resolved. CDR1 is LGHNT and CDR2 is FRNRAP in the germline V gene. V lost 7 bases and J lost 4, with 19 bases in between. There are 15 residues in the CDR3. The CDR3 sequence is CASALVKTTFYGYTF. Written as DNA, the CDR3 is TGTGCTAGTGCCCTAGTGAAAACAACTTTCTATGGCTACACCTTC.